These 27 T cell receptor beta chains were all obtained from the same sample, sequenced in a study of cytomegalovirus exposure and HLA in healthy donors. PCR used 60 Vbeta primers and 13 Jbeta primers. Method: immunoSEQ multiplex PCR; TCRdb's copy keeps in-frame clones and lacks some. The sample contains 150,000 to 250,000 clones, roughly 72% of which appear only once. Sequencing was done on a sample of PBMCs. The receptors come from a man aged 25-45 years in good health and CMV-seronegative.

The rearrangement joins TRBV7-9 to TRBJ2-5, with a possible D match to TRBD1 (5 bases). There are 14 residues in the CDR3. V was clipped by 2 bases and J by 0 bases, with 7 bases between them. Germline CDR1 is SEHNR and CDR2 is FQNEAQ (reference sequence). The CDR3, as DNA: TGTGCCAGCAGCTTATTCAGGGACCAAGAGACCCAGTACTTC. Protein: CASSLFRDQETQYF.

The chain links TRBV15 to TRBJ2-3; 7 bases fit TRBD2. This CDR3 contains 17 residues. J gave up 4 bases and V 2 bases, and 12 bases lay outside the gene matches. Looked up from germline, CDR1 is LNHNV and CDR2 is YYDKDF (reference sequence). CDR3 in DNA: TGTGCCACCAGCAGACCACCCAGGACTAGTAGGGCAGATACGCAGTATTTT. Encoded protein: CATSRPPRTSRADTQYF.

In regard to this clone: Within the sample, other DNA sequences also encode this same CDR3. The V call is TRBV5-4, the J call TRBJ2-1; tentative D call: TRBD2 (6 bases). Germline CDR1 is SGHNT and CDR2 is YYREEE (reference sequence). The CDR3 totals 14 residues. Deletions cut 2 bases from V and 5 bases from J, with 11 bases between. CDR3 protein: CASSFGPGDNEQFF. CDR3 nucleotides: TGTGCCAGCAGCTTCGGCCCGGGAGACAATGAGCAGTTCTTC. The whole variable domain, remainder taken from reference TRBV5-4 and TRBJ2-1, is ETGVTQSPTHLIKTRGQQVTLRCSSQSGHNTVSWYQQALGQGPQFIFQYYREEENGRGNFPPRFSGLQFPNYSSELNVNALELDDSALYLCASSFGPGDNEQFFGPGTRLTVL.

This clone was seen a few times. The V gene is TRBV10-2, the J gene TRBJ2-5, with 7 bases lining up with TRBD1. The CDR3 is made up of 14 amino acids. Trimming took 2 bases from V and 1 from J; bases not matched to a gene: 1. Germline V gene sequence: CDR1 WSHSY, CDR2 SAAADI. This CDR3 is CASSEGDSQETQYF. The CDR3 coding sequence is TGCGCCAGCAGTGAGGGGGACAGCCAAGAGACCCAGTACTTC.

The chain has TRBV5-5 and TRBJ2-5, with TRBD1 identical over 9 bases. Per germline, CDR1 SGHKS and CDR2 YYEKEE (reference sequence). The CDR3 runs to 16 residues. V gave up 5 bases and J gave up 6 bases; unmatched junction bases: 14. The CDR3 DNA reads as TGTGCCAGCAGTTCACCTCGACAGGGGGTGGGAAAGACCCAGTACTTC. Translation: CASSSPRQGVGKTQYF.

The rearrangement links TRBV10-3 to TRBJ1-1; D gene uncertain. Trimming removed 0 bases from V and 5 bases from J, with 10 bases in between. This CDR3 comprises 14 residues. Germline V gene sequence: CDR1 ENHRY, CDR2 SYGVKD. The CDR3 nucleotides read TGTGCCATCAGTGAGTCAAGGGAGGGAACTGAAGCTTTCTTT. Amino acids: CAISESREGTEAFF.

The V call is TRBV9, the J call TRBJ1-2; D perhaps matches TRBD1 (6 bases). Trimming took 2 bases from V and 4 from J, leaving 24 bases between them. The length of the CDR3 is 18 residues. Germline V CDR1 and CDR2: SGDLS, YYNGEE. CDR3 coding DNA: TGTGCCAGCAGCGTCAGTAGCTCTGGGACATCCCTATCCTATGGCTACACCTTC. Translating gives CASSVSSSGTSLSYGYTF.

The chain links TRBV2 to TRBJ1-5; TRBD1 agrees at 8 bases. Unmatched junction bases numbered 4, after V lost 2 bases and J lost 4 bases. The CDR3 contains 15 residues. Germline CDR1 SNHLY, CDR2 FYNNEI. CDR3 bases: TGTGCCAGCAGTGAACTCGGACAGGGAAATCAGCCCCAGCATTTT. Its protein is CASSELGQGNQPQHF.

This clone showed up just a few times. This chain uses TRBV7-9 with TRBJ1-1; 8 bases are shared with TRBD1. The germline gives CDR1 SEHNR, CDR2 FQNEAQ (reference sequence). V lost 4 bases to trimming and J lost 6 bases; unmatched junction nucleotides: 16. The CDR3 runs 17 residues. The CDR3 here is CASSSRIDRGNGAEAFF. CDR3 nucleotide sequence: TGTGCCAGCAGCTCCCGTATCGACAGGGGAAACGGGGCTGAAGCTTTCTTT. The variable domain in full, with the rest retrieved from reference TRBV7-9 and TRBJ1-1, is DTGVSQNPRHKITKRGQNVTFRCDPISEHNRLYWYRQTLGQGPEFLTYFQNEAQLEKSRLLSDRFSAERPKGSFSTLEIQRTEQGDSAMYLCASSSRIDRGNGAEAFFGQGTRLTVV.

This chain connects TRBV7-3 to TRBJ2-2; D is possibly TRBD1 (5 bases). The CDR3 length is 14 residues. Germline V gene lookup returns CDR1 SGHTA and CDR2 FQGTGA. Between the trimmed V and J ends, which lost 5 bases and 2 bases, there was a span of 9 bases. CDR3 sequence reads: CASSKQENTGELFF. DNA for the CDR3: TGTGCCAGCAGCAAACAGGAAAACACCGGGGAGCTGTTTTTT.

V and J are TRBV5-1 and TRBJ2-1; TRBD1 is a possible D gene (5 bases). This CDR3 has 14 residues. The V gene's germline CDR1 is SGHRS and CDR2 YFSETQ. The V gene lost 0 bases and the J gene lost 6 bases, with 10 bases spanning the gap. Written as DNA, the CDR3 is TGCGCCAGCAGCTTGGAAGGCAGGGCCAATGAGCAGTTCTTC. Residues: CASSLEGRANEQFF. Drawing the rest from reference TRBV5-1 and TRBJ2-1, the complete variable domain is KAGVTQTPRYLIKTRGQQVTLSCSPISGHRSVSWYQQTPGQGLQFLFEYFSETQRNKGNFPGRFSGRQFSNSRSEMNVSTLELGDSALYLCASSLEGRANEQFFGPGTRLTVL.

V usage is TRBV5-4 and J usage is TRBJ2-3, with 9 nucleotides matching TRBD1. Germline V lookup: CDR1 SGHNT, CDR2 YYREEE (reference sequence). V shed 3 bases, J shed 2 bases, and the junction held 7 bases outside the gene matches. CDR3 length: 16 residues. This chain's CDR3 is CASSSPGQGVTDTQYF. The CDR3 DNA sequence: TGTGCCAGCAGCTCTCCGGGACAGGGCGTCACAGATACGCAGTATTTT.

CDR3 residues: CASSYSTGLNTEAFF. The CDR3 region has the DNA TGTGCCAGCAGCTATTCGACAGGGTTGAACACTGAAGCTTTCTTT. The rearrangement links TRBV7-2 to TRBJ1-1, with 7 bases fitting TRBD1. The CDR3 length is 15 residues. Germline values: CDR1 SGHTA, CDR2 FQGNSA. V lost 4 bases and J lost 0; bases outside the gene matches: 5.

The V call is TRBV28, the J call TRBJ2-7; perhaps TRBD1 as D (5 bases). The germline V gene encodes CDR1 MDHEN and CDR2 SYDVKM. CDR3 length: 15 amino acids. V was cut by 4 bases and J by 2 bases, with 15 bases left in between. In nucleotides, the CDR3 is TGTGCCAGCAGTTCCCCGACAGAGATAGCCTACGAGCAGTACTTC. Its translation: CASSSPTEIAYEQYF.

V gene TRBV9 combines with J gene TRBJ2-2; 7 nucleotides align to TRBD1. This CDR3 contains 14 residues. The V segment lost 3 bases and the J segment 6 bases; nucleotides outside the gene matches: 5. CDR1 and CDR2 from the germline V gene are SGDLS and YYNGEE. DNA for the CDR3: TGTGCCAGCAGCGCAGAAGGGGGCTCCGGGGAGCTGTTTTTT. Its protein is CASSAEGGSGELFF.

The chain has TRBV30 and TRBJ1-5; 7 nucleotides line up with TRBD1. CDR1 GTSNPN and CDR2 SVGIG come from the germline V gene (reference sequence). V lost 1 base, J lost 4 bases, and 13 bases stayed unmatched. This CDR3 is built from 17 residues. Written as DNA, the CDR3 is TGTGCCTGGAGTGCTCAGACAGGGAGGACGGGAAATCAGCCCCAGCATTTT. Translating gives CAWSAQTGRTGNQPQHF. The full variable domain, in which reference TRBV30 and TRBJ1-5 provide the parts outside the CDR3, is SQTIHQWPATLVQPVGSPLSLECTVEGTSNPNLYWYRQAAGRGLQLLFYSVGIGQISSEVPQNLSASRPQDRQFILSSKKLLLSDSGFYLCAWSAQTGRTGNQPQHFGDGTRLSIL.

The genes are TRBV19 and TRBJ2-2, with 12 bases matching TRBD2. Germline assignment: CDR1 LNHDA and CDR2 SQIVND (reference sequence). The CDR3 totals 18 residues. With 7 bases clipped from V and 0 bases from J, the junction kept 9 bases outside the gene matches. The CDR3 region has the DNA TGTGCCAGTAAAACCCGGACTAGCGGGGTAGCGAACACCGGGGAGCTGTTTTTT. Its protein product is CASKTRTSGVANTGELFF.

This clone has just a few counts. The genes are TRBV5-1 and TRBJ2-5; no clear D. Germline V gene sequence: CDR1 SGHRS, CDR2 YFSETQ. The CDR3 totals 13 residues. V lost 7 bases and J lost 3, with 13 bases in between. CDR3 amino acids: CASQTPGKETQYF. The CDR3 region has the DNA TGCGCCAGCCAGACACCAGGCAAAGAGACCCAGTACTTC.

The chain couples TRBV11-3 to TRBJ2-5; 7 nucleotides match TRBD1. Germline lookup yields CDR1 SGHNT and CDR2 YENEEA. With 4 bases clipped from V and 0 bases from J, the junction kept 8 bases outside the gene matches. The CDR3 length is 16 residues. CDR3 residues: CASSSSGTVYQETQYF. The DNA of the CDR3 is TGTGCCAGCAGCTCTTCCGGGACAGTGTACCAAGAGACCCAGTACTTC.

The rearrangement joins TRBV27 to TRBJ2-7, with D perhaps matching TRBD2 (5 bases). Trimming left V 6 bases short and J 0 bases short, with 12 bases between. The CDR3 spans 14 residues. Germline loops: CDR1 MNHEY, CDR2 SMNVEV (reference sequence). The CDR3 is CASRPGNPSYEQYF. The CDR3 DNA reads as TGTGCCAGCAGACCGGGAAACCCCTCCTACGAGCAGTACTTC.

The V call is TRBV5-1, the J call TRBJ2-1, with D perhaps TRBD1 (6 bases). Deletions cut 5 bases from V and 0 bases from J, with 9 bases between. The CDR3 is made up of 14 amino acids. In germline, CDR1 is SGHRS, CDR2 YFSETQ. CDR3 region: CASRGAVSYNEQFF. CDR3 DNA: TGCGCCAGCAGGGGGGCGGTCTCCTACAATGAGCAGTTCTTC.

This clone has more than one count but fewer than ten. The CDR3 is CASRHGRVEAFF. As DNA, the CDR3 is TGTGCCAGCAGGCACGGGAGGGTCGAAGCTTTCTTT. The J gene is TRBJ1-1, the V gene TRBV6-1, with no clear D. The CDR3 spans 12 residues. Looked up from germline, CDR1 is MNHNS and CDR2 is SASEGT. V lost 6 bases and J lost 8, with 13 bases in between.

V gene TRBV5-6 combines with J gene TRBJ2-6; 8 bases match TRBD1. Germline V gene lookup returns CDR1 SGHDT and CDR2 YYEEEE. The CDR3 totals 17 residues. Trimming took 3 bases from V and 1 from J; bases not matched to a gene: 6. The CDR3 nucleotides are TGTGCCAGCAGCTATGGACAGGGTACGTCTGGGGCCAACGTCCTGACTTTC. This gives the protein CASSYGQGTSGANVLTF.

This clone was counted between two and nine times. The V call is TRBV2, the J call TRBJ1-1, with 7 bases aligning to TRBD1. Germline-derived CDR1 and CDR2 are SNHLY and FYNNEI. This CDR3 comprises 12 residues. Trimming at V came to 7 bases and at J to 10 bases, leaving 9 bases not matched to a gene. The CDR3 DNA sequence: TGTGCCAGCACCACAGGGGCCCTAGGAGCTTTCTTT. Residues: CASTTGALGAFF.

For the CDR3, the DNA is TGCGCCAGCAGCTTGGGCGGGGAGGGCTACAATGAGCAGTTCTTC. The encoded protein is CASSLGGEGYNEQFF. The V and J genes are TRBV5-1 and TRBJ2-1; TRBD2 matches at 7 bases. CDR3 length equals 15 residues. CDR1 is SGHRS, CDR2 YFSETQ, per germline. The V gene end was trimmed by 0 bases and the J gene end by 3 bases; junction bases not matched to a gene: 3.

This clone came up a few times. The J gene is TRBJ2-5, the V gene TRBV6-6, with D unclear. V lost 6 bases and J 5 bases, leaving 7 bases between the germline ends. Germline loops: CDR1 MNHNY, CDR2 SVGAGI (reference sequence). This CDR3 contains 11 residues. CDR3 region: CASSPLETQYF. Written as DNA, the CDR3 is TGTGCCAGCAGCCCCTTGGAGACCCAGTACTTC.

CDR3 nucleotide sequence: TGTGCCAGCGGATCCCTAGCCTCCAGTCGCGGTACGCAGTATTTT. The encoded protein is CASGSLASSRGTQYF. V and J are TRBV6-5 and TRBJ2-3, with D tentatively TRBD2 (5 bases). This CDR3 spans 15 amino acids. Deletions cut 8 bases from V and 8 bases from J, with 23 bases between. Looked up from germline, CDR1 is MNHEY and CDR2 is SVGAGI.